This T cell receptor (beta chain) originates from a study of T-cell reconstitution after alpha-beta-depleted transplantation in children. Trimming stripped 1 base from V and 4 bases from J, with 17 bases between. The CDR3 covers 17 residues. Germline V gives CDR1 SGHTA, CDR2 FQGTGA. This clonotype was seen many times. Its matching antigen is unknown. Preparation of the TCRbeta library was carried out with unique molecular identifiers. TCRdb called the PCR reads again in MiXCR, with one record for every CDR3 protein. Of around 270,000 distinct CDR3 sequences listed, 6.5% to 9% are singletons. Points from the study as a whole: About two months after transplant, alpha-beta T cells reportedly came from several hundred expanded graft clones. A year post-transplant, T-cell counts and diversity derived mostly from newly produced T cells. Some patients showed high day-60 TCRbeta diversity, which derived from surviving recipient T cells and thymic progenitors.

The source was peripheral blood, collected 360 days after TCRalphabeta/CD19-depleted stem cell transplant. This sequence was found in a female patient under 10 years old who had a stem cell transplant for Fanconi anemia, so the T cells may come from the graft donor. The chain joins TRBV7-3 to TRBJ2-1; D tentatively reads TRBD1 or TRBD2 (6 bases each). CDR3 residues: CASSLRLAGGQYNEQFF. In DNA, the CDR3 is TGTGCCAGCAGCTTAAGGCTAGCTGGGGGGCAATACAATGAGCAGTTCTTC.